These 2 T cell receptor beta chains came from one sample sequenced in a study of glioma-infiltrating T cells. Amplification of TCR alpha and beta CDR3 regions from RNA used iRepertoire nested multiplex PCR. One entry per CDR3 protein, called by TCRdb with MiXCR from the multiplex PCR reads. Of approximately 120,000 distinct CDR3 sequences listed, 25% were seen once; the top ten hold just under 35%. Sequenced: glioma tissue, nonneoplastic brain tissue, or PBMCs (not recorded which). The receptors stem from a human donor with low-grade glioma or glioblastoma, undergoing nonglioma brain surgery, or in good health (not recorded which).

The chain joins TRBV9 to TRBJ2-5; 7 bases are shared with TRBD1. The CDR3 extends over 15 amino acids. The V gene end was trimmed by 6 bases and the J gene end by 3 bases; junction bases not matched to a gene: 11. The germline CDR1 and CDR2 sequences are SGDLS and YYNGEE. The CDR3 nucleotides are TGTGCCAGCAACCGGGACAGCCTAATTGAAGAGACCCAGTACTTC. This gives the protein CASNRDSLIEETQYF.

The chain employs TRBV11-3 and TRBJ2-5, with D perhaps matching TRBD2 (5 bases). The CDR3 is made up of 14 amino acids. Germline-derived CDR1 and CDR2 are SGHNT and YENEEA. With 5 bases removed from V and 0 bases from J, the gap between germline ends came to 10 bases. This chain's CDR3 is CASSITGYQETQYF. DNA for the CDR3: TGTGCCAGCAGCATTACGGGGTACCAAGAGACCCAGTACTTC.